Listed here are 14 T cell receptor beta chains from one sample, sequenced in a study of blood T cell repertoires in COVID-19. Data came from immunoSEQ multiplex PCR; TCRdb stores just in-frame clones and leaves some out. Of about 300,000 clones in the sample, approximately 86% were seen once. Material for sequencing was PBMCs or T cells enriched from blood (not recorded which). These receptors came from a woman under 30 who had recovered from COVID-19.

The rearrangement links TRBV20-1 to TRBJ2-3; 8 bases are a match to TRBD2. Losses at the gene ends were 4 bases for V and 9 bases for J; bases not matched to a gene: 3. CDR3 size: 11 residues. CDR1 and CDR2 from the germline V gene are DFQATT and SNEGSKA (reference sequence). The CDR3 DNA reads TGCAGTGCTACGGGAGGGCGGACGCAGTATTTT. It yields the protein CSATGGRTQYF.

The CDR3: CSARTGGGNQPQHF. In DNA form, the CDR3 reads TGCAGCGCTCGGACAGGGGGAGGCAATCAGCCCCAGCATTTT. The genes are TRBV29-1 and TRBJ1-5; 10 bases align to TRBD1. CDR3 size: 14 residues. Germline lookup yields CDR1 SQVTM and CDR2 ANQGSEA. The junction had 5 bases not matched to a gene; V was cut back by 7 bases and J by 2 bases.

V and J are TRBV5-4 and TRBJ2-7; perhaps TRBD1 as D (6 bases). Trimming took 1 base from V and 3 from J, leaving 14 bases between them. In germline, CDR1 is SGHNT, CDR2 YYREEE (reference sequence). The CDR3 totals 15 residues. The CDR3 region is CASSLSPGARYEQYF. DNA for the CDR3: TGTGCCAGCAGCTTGTCTCCAGGGGCCCGCTACGAGCAGTACTTC.

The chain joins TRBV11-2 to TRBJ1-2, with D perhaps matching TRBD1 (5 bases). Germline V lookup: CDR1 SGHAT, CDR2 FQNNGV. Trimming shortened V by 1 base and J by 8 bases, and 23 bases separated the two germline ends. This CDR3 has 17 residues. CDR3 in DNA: TGTGCCAGCAGCTTAGGTTCTCGTATCAGGGTTACAGACGGCTACACCTTC. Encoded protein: CASSLGSRIRVTDGYTF.

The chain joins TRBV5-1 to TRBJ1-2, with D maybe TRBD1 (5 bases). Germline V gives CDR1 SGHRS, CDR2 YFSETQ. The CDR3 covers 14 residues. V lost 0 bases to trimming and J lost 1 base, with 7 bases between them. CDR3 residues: CASSLDRSNYGYTF. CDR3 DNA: TGCGCCAGCAGCTTGGACAGGAGTAACTATGGCTACACCTTC.

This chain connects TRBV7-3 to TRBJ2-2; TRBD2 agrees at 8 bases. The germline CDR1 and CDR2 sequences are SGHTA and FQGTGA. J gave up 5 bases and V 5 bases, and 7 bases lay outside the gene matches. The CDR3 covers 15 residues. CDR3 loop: CASSLGLAGTGELFF. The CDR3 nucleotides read TGTGCCAGCAGCCTCGGACTAGCAGGAACCGGGGAGCTGTTTTTT. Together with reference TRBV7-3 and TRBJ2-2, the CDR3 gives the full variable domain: GAGVSQTPSNKVTEKGKYVELRCDPISGHTALYWYRQSLGQGPEFLIYFQGTGAADDSGLPNDRFFAVRPEGSVSTLKIQRTERGDSAVYLCASSLGLAGTGELFFGEGSRLTVL.

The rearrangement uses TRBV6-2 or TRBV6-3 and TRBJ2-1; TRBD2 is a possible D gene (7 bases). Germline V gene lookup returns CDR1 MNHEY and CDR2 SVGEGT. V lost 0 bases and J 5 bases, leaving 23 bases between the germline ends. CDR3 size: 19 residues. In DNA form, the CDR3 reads TGTGCCAGCAGTTACTCTGGCGCTGGCGGGGGCCTCCCAAACAATGAGCAGTTCTTC. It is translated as CASSYSGAGGGLPNNEQFF.

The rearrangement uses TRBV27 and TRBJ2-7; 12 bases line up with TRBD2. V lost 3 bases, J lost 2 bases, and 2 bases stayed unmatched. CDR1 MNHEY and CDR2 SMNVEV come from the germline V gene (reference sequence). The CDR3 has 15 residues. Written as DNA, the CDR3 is TGTGCCAGCAGTTTCGGACTAGCGGGGACCTACGAGCAGTACTTC. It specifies CASSFGLAGTYEQYF.

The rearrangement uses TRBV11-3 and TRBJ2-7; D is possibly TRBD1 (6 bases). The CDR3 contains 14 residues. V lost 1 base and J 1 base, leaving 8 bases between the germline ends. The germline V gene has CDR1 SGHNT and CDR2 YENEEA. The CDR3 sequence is CASSLGQASYEQYF. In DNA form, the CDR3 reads TGTGCCAGCAGCTTAGGACAGGCGTCCTACGAGCAGTACTTC.

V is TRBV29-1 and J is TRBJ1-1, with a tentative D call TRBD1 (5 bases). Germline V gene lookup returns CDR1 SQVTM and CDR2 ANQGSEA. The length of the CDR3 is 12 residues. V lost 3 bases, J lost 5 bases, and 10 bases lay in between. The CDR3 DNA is TGCAGCGTTGATAAGGGGAGGACTGAAGCTTTCTTT. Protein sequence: CSVDKGRTEAFF.

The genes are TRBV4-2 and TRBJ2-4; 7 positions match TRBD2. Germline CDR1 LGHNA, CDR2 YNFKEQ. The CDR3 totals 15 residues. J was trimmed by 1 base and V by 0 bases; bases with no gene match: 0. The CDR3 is CASSQDGGAKNIQYF. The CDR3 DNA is TGTGCCAGCAGCCAAGACGGGGGGGCCAAAAACATTCAGTACTTC.

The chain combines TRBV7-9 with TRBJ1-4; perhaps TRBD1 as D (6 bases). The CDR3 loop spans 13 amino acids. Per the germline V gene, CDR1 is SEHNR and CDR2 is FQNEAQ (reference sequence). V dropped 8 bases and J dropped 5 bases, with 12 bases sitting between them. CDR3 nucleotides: TGTGCCAGCGGACAGAGAGTAAATGAAAAACTGTTTTTT. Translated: CASGQRVNEKLFF.

This chain's CDR3 is CASARTGRDGYTF. The CDR3 DNA reads TGTGCTAGTGCTAGGACAGGGCGAGATGGCTACACCTTC. The rearrangement uses TRBV12-5 and TRBJ1-2, with 8 positions matching TRBD1. Germline trimming cut 7 bases from V and 6 bases from J; bases unmatched to any gene: 7. The CDR3 has 13 amino acids. Germline-derived CDR1 and CDR2 are LGHNT and FRNRAP.

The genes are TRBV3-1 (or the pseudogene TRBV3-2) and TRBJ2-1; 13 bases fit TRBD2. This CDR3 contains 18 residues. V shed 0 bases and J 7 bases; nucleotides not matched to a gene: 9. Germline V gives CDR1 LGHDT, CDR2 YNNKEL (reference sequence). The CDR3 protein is CASSQEDWTSGSGNEQFF. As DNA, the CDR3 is TGTGCCAGCAGCCAAGAAGATTGGACTAGCGGGAGTGGGAATGAGCAGTTCTTC.